This T cell receptor beta chain appears in the sequencing data of a study of blood T cell repertoires in COVID-19. The overall study: From the United States, Italy and Spain came samples of acute and convalescent COVID-19. Nucleic acid was either cDNA or gDNA, and it came from T cells, B-cell-depleted T cells, or PBMCs.

The CDR3 covers 19 residues. The V and J ends lost 2 bases and 0 bases, in that order; junction bases with no gene match: 7. Germline CDR1 reads SGHTA; CDR2 reads FQGNSA. Original handling: Reference gene primer amplification yielded estimated nucleated cell counts. Produced via immunoSEQ multiplex PCR; TCRdb's table is partial and in-frame only. Clonal size and the V and J genes are those of that table, whereas D and trimming came from the DNA. The sample gives some 83,000 clones, about 92% of which show up once; approximately 2.4% is in the top ten. The chain carries TRBV7-2 and TRBJ2-6; 10 nucleotides align to TRBD2. The material sequenced was peripheral blood. The receptor was isolated from a man in his forties or fifties with acute or convalescent COVID-19. CDR3 nucleotides: TGTGCCAGCAGCTTACGGCTAGCGGGGGTGTTCTCTGGGGCCAACGTCCTGACTTTC. It encodes CASSLRLAGVFSGANVLTF.